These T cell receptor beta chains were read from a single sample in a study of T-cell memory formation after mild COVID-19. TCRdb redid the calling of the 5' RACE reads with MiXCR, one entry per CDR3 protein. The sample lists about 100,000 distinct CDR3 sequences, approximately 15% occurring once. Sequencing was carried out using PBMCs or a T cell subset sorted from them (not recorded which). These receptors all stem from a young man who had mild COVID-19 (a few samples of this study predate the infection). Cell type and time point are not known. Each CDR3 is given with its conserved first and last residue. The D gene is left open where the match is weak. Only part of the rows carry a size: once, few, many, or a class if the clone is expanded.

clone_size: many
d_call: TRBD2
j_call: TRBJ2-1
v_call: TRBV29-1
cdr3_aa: CSAPTSGSYNEQFF
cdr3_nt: TGCAGCGCCCCCACTAGCGGATCCTACAATGAGCAGTTCTTC

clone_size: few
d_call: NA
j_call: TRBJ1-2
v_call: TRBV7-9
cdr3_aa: CASSLFDGYTF
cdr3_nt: TGTGCCAGCAGCTTGTTTGATGGCTACACCTTC

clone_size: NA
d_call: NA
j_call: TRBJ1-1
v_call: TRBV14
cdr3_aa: CASSQGSGRPEAFF
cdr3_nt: TGTGCCAGCAGCCAAGGATCAGGGAGGCCTGAAGCTTTCTTT

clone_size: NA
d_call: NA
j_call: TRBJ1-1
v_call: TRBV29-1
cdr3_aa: CSVTNMGHTEAFF
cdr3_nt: TGCAGCGTTACGAACATGGGCCACACTGAAGCTTTCTTT

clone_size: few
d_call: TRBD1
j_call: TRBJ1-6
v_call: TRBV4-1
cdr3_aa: CASSHRDRDHNSPLHF
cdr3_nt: TGCGCCAGCAGCCACCGCGACAGGGACCATAATTCACCCCTCCACTTT

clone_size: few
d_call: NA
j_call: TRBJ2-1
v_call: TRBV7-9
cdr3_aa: CASSLVDPYNEQFF
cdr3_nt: TGTGCCAGCAGCTTAGTAGACCCCTACAATGAGCAGTTCTTC

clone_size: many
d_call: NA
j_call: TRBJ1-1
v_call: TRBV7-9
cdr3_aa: CASSPGQGQNTEAFF
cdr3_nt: TGTGCCAGCAGCCCAGGCCAGGGGCAGAACACTGAAGCTTTCTTT

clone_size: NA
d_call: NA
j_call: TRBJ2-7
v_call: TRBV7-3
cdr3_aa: CASSFSTGYEQYF
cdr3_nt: TGTGCCAGCAGCTTCTCGACAGGTTACGAGCAGTACTTC

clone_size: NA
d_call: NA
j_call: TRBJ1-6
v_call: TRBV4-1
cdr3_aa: CASSQVGLFGRGWHSPLHF
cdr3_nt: TGCGCCAGCAGCCAAGTGGGGCTTTTCGGGAGGGGATGGCACTCACCCCTCCACTTT

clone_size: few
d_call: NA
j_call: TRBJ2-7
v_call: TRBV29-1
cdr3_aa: CSVSTTGSYEQYF
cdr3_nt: TGCAGCGTTTCGACAACCGGCTCCTACGAGCAGTACTTC

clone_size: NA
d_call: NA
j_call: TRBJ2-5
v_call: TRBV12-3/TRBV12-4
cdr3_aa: CASSLSHSSSETQYF
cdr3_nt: TGTGCCAGCAGTTTATCACACTCCTCTAGCGAGACCCAGTACTTC

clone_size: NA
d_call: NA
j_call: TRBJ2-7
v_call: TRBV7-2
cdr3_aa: CASSSVGSYEQYF
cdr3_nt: TGTGCCAGCAGCTCTGTGGGGTCCTACGAGCAGTACTTC

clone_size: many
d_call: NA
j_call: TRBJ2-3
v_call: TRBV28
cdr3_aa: CASRPGRDTQYF
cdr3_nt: TGTGCCAGCAGACCTGGACGCGATACGCAGTATTTT

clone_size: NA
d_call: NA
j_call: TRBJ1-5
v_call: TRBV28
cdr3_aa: CASSFRGYDQPQHF
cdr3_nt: TGTGCCAGCAGTTTCCGGGGTTATGATCAGCCCCAGCATTTT

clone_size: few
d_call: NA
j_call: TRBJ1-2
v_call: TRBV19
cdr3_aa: CASSILGSGYGYTF
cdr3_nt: TGTGCCAGTAGTATACTCGGCAGCGGCTATGGCTACACCTTC

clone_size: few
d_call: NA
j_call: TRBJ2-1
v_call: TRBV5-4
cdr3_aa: CASTFRTYNEQFF
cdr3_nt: TGTGCCAGCACCTTCCGTACTTACAATGAGCAGTTCTTC

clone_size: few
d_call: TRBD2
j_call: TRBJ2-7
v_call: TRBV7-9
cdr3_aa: CASSLVAGALYEQYF
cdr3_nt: TGTGCCAGCAGCTTAGTAGCGGGCGCACTCTACGAGCAGTACTTC

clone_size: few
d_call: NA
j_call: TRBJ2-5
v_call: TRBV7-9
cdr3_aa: CASSLVVAKETQYF
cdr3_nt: TGTGCCAGCAGCTTAGTGGTCGCGAAAGAGACCCAGTACTTC

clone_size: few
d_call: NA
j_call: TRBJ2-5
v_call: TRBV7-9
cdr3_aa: CAVDRDGQETQYF
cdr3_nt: TGTGCCGTGGACAGAGACGGCCAAGAGACCCAGTACTTC

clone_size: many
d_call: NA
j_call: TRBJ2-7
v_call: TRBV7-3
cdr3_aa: CASSLMAGTTYEQYF
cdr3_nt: TGTGCCAGCAGCTTAATGGCTGGAACCACCTACGAGCAGTACTTC

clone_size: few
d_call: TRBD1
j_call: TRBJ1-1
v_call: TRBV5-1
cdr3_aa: CASSWSGTDMTEAFF
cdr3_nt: TGCGCCAGCAGCTGGTCCGGGACAGATATGACCGAAGCTTTCTTT

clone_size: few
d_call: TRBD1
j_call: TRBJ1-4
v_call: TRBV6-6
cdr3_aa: CASSYTTGTGAPEEKLFF
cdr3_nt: TGTGCCAGCAGTTACACCACCGGGACAGGGGCCCCAGAGGAAAAACTGTTTTTT

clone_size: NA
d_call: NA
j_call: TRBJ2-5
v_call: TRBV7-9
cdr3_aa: CASSPPEGWKTQYF
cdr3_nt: TGTGCCAGCAGCCCACCCGAGGGGTGGAAGACCCAGTACTTC